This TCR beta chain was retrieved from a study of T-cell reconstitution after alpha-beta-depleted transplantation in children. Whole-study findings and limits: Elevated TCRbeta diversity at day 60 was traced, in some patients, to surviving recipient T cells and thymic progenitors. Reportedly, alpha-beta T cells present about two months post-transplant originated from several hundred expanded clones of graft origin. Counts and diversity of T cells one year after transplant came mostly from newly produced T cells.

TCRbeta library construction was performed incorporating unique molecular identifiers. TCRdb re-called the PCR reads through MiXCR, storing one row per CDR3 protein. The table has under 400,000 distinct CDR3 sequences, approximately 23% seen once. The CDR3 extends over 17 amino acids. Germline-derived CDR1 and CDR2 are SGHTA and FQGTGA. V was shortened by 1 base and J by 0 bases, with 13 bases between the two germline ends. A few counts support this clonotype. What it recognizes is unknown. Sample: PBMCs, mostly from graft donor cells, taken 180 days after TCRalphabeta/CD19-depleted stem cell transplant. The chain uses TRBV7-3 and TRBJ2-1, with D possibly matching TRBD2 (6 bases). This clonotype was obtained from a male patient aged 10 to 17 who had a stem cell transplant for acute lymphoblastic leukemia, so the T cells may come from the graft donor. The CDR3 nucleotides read TGTGCCAGCAGCTTAAACCCCGGACTATTCTCCTACAATGAGCAGTTCTTC. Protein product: CASSLNPGLFSYNEQFF.